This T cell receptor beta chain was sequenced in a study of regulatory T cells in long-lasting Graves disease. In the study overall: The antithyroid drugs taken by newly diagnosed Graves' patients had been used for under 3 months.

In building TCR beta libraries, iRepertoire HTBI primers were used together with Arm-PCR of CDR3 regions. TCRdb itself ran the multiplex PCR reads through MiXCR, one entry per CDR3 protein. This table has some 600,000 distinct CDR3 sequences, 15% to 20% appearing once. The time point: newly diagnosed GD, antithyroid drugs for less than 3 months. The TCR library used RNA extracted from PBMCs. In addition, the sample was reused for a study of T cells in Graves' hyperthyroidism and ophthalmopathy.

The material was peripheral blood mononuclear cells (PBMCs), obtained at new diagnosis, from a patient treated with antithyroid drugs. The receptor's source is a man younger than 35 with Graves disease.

As DNA, the CDR3 is TGCGCCAGCAGCCAAGGACTAGCGATTGGGCAGTTCTTC. Protein: CASSQGLAIGQFF. This chain connects TRBV4-1 to TRBJ2-1, with 8 nucleotides matching TRBD2. The germline gives CDR1 MGHRA, CDR2 YSYEKL. V lost 1 base and J lost 12; bases outside the gene matches: 5. This CDR3 spans 13 amino acids.